This entry describes one TCR beta chain. The sample originates from a study of OX40 agonist ivuxolimab in advanced cancers. The protocol was immunoSEQ multiplex PCR, while the TCRdb copy is restricted to in-frame clones and leaves out a portion. This table holds about 66,000 clones, roughly 80% found once. V shed 6 bases and J shed 0 bases, with 11 bases lying between them. The CDR3 is 14 amino acids. Germline V gene sequence: CDR1 MGHDK, CDR2 SYGVNS. The chain carries TRBV25-1 and TRBJ2-5, with a tentative D call TRBD1 (6 bases). Sequencing was performed on CD4+ or CD8+ T cells sorted from blood, taken in a trial of the OX40 agonist ivuxolimab. This TCR was recovered from an adult with an advanced solid tumor such as melanoma, head and neck, liver or kidney cancer. The CDR3 sequence is CASSRTDHQETQYF. DNA for the CDR3: TGTGCCAGCAGCAGGACAGATCACCAAGAGACCCAGTACTTC.